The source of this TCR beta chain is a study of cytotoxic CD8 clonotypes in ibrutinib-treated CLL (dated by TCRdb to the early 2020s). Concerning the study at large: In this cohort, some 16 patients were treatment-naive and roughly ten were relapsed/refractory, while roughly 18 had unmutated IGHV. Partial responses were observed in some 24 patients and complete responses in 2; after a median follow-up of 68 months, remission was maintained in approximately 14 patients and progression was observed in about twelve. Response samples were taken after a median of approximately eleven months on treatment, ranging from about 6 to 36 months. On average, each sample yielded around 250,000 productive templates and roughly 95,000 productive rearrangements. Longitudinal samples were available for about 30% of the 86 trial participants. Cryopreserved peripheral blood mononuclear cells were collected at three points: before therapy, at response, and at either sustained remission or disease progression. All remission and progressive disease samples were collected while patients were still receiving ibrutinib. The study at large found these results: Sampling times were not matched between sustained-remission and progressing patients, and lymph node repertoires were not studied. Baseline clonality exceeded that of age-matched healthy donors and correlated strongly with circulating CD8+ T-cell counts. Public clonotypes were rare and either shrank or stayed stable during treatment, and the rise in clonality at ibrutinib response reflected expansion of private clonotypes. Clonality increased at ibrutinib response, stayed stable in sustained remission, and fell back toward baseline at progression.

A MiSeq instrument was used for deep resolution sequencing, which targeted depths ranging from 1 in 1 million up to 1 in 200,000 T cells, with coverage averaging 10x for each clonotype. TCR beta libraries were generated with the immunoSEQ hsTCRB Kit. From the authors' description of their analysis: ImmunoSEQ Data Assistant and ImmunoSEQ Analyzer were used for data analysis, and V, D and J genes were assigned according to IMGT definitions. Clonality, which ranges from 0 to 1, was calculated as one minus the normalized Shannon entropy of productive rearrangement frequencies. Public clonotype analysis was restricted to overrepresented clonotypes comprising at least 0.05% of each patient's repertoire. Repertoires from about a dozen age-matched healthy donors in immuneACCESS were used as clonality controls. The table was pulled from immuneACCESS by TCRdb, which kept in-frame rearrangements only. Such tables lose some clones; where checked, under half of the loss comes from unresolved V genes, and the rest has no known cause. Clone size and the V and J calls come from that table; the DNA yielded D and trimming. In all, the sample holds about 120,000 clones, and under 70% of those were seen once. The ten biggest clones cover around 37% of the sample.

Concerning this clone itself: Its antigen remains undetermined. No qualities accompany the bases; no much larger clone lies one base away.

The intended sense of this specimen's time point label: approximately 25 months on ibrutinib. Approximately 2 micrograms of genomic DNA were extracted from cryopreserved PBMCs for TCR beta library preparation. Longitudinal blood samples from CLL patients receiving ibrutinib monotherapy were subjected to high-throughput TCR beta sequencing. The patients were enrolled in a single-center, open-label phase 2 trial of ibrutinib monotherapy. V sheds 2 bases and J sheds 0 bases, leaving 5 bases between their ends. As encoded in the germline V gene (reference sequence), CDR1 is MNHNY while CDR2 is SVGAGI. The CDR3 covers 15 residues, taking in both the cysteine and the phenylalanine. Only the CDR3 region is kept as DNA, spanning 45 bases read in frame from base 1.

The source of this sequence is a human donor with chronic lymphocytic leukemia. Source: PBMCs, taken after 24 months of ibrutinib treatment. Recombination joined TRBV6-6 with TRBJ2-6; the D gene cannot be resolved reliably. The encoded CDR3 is CASSYALSGANVLTF. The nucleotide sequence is TGTGCCAGCAGTTACGCCCTCTCTGGGGCCAACGTCCTGACTTTC.